A single sample is the source of the 18 T cell receptor beta chains below, sequenced in a study of cytomegalovirus exposure and HLA in healthy donors. The PCR used 60 Vbeta and 13 Jbeta primers. Profiling relied on immunoSEQ multiplex PCR, and the TCRdb table lists in-frame clones only, not all of them. The data contain tens of thousands of clones, 74% of them singletons. Sequencing was performed on PBMCs. Source of these receptors: a woman aged 45-60 years in good health and CMV-seropositive.

The chain joins TRBV2 to TRBJ1-3; D call uncertain. CDR1 is SNHLY, CDR2 FYNNEI, per germline. The V end was cut by 6 bases, the J end by 2 bases, with 14 bases between. The CDR3 has 15 residues. In DNA form, the CDR3 reads TGTGCCAGCAGCGCCCTCGGGTCGGCTGGAAACACCATATATTTT. This encodes CASSALGSAGNTIYF.

The V call is TRBV6-1, the J call TRBJ1-1, with a weak D call TRBD1 (5 bases). Trimming removed 2 bases at V and 0 bases at J, with 10 bases between. There are 15 residues in the CDR3. From germline, CDR1 is MNHNS and CDR2 SASEGT. Here the CDR3 reads CASSELTEMNTEAFF. The CDR3, as DNA: TGTGCCAGCAGTGAACTGACAGAGATGAACACTGAAGCTTTCTTT.

This chain joins TRBV9 and TRBJ2-1, with 9 bases aligning to TRBD2. V lost 0 bases and J lost 3; bases outside the gene matches: 7. The CDR3 is 17 amino acids. Germline values: CDR1 SGDLS, CDR2 YYNGEE. CDR3 residues: CASSVEASGTIYNEQFF. DNA for the CDR3: TGTGCCAGCAGCGTAGAGGCTAGCGGGACGATCTACAATGAGCAGTTCTTC.

CDR3 bases: TGCGCCAGCAGCCACCCGGACAGGGAGTACAATGAGCAGTTCTTC. It yields the protein CASSHPDREYNEQFF. This chain connects TRBV4-1 to TRBJ2-1, with TRBD1 identical over 8 bases. The CDR3 loop spans 15 amino acids. The germline gives CDR1 MGHRA, CDR2 YSYEKL. V lost 3 bases to trimming and J lost 4 bases; unmatched junction nucleotides: 5.

The V and J genes are TRBV5-6 and TRBJ1-1; maybe TRBD1 (6 bases). The V gene lost 4 bases and the J gene lost 1 base, with 23 bases spanning the gap. Per germline, CDR1 SGHDT and CDR2 YYEEEE. The CDR3 contains 18 residues. CDR3: CASSPVDGTKRGNTEAFF. The CDR3 bases are TGTGCCAGCAGCCCGGTAGACGGGACAAAGAGGGGGAACACTGAAGCTTTCTTT.

V and J are TRBV5-6 and TRBJ2-1; 10 bases are a match to TRBD2. Per germline, CDR1 SGHDT and CDR2 YYEEEE. The CDR3 has 14 amino acids. Trimming took 5 bases from V and 3 from J; bases not matched to a gene: 2. The CDR3 sequence: CASRGLADYNEQFF. The CDR3 DNA reads TGTGCCAGCAGAGGACTAGCGGACTACAATGAGCAGTTCTTC.

The chain recombines TRBV9 with TRBJ2-1; D not certain. In germline, CDR1 is SGDLS, CDR2 YYNGEE. This CDR3 has 13 residues. Deletions cut 2 bases from V and 9 bases from J, with 12 bases between. The CDR3 loop is CASSVIETGEQFF. The CDR3 nucleotides are TGTGCCAGCAGCGTCATCGAAACGGGTGAGCAGTTCTTC.

This rearrangement joins TRBV5-7 to TRBJ2-7, with D possibly matching TRBD1 (6 bases). TRBV5-7 is designated an ORF whose function remains uncertain. V lost 0 bases and J 9 bases, leaving 10 bases between the germline ends. The length of the CDR3 is 12 residues. The CDR3 nucleotides are TGTGCCAGCAGCTTGGGTCAGGGGTGGCAGTACTTC. Translated, it gives CASSLGQGWQYF.

This clone has a single count. The chain has TRBV30 and TRBJ1-1, with D possibly matching TRBD1 (5 bases). Germline V gives CDR1 GTSNPN, CDR2 SVGIG (reference sequence). The CDR3 is made up of 12 amino acids. Trimming cost V 0 bases and J 9 bases, with 11 bases left between them. CDR3 sequence reads: CAWSVSREKAFF. The CDR3 nucleotides read TGTGCCTGGAGTGTATCCAGGGAAAAAGCTTTCTTT.

The chain recombines TRBV19 with TRBJ2-3; possibly TRBD1 for D (6 bases). CDR1 and CDR2 from the germline V gene are LNHDA and SQIVND (reference sequence). The CDR3 length is 14 residues. Trimming stripped 6 bases from V and 1 base from J, with 11 bases between. The CDR3 protein is CASSTQGRTDTQYF. Written as DNA, the CDR3 is TGTGCCAGTAGCACACAGGGACGCACAGATACGCAGTATTTT. Full variable domain (rest looked up from reference TRBV19 and TRBJ2-3): DGGITQSPKYLFRKEGQNVTLSCEQNLNHDAMYWYRQDPGQGLRLIYYSQIVNDFQKGDIAEGYSVSREKKESFPLTVTSAQKNPTAFYLCASSTQGRTDTQYFGPGTRLTVL.

This clone showed up just a few times. The chain is built from TRBV27 and TRBJ2-1, with 7 bases fitting TRBD2. After removal of 2 bases from V and 15 bases from J, the junction contained 10 bases not matched to a gene. The germline V gene encodes CDR1 MNHEY and CDR2 SMNVEV (reference sequence). This CDR3 has 13 residues. Here the CDR3 reads CASSLVRGSVSFF. The CDR3 region has the DNA TGTGCCAGCAGTTTAGTTCGCGGGAGCGTGTCGTTCTTC.

This chain uses TRBV6-6 with TRBJ1-4; D uncertain. The CDR3 is 14 amino acids. Trimming removed 7 bases from V and 5 bases from J, with 14 bases in between. CDR1 is MNHNY, CDR2 SVGAGI, per germline (reference sequence). CDR3 DNA sequence: TGTGCCAGCAACTTACAGACCAACAATGAAAAACTGTTTTTT. Translation: CASNLQTNNEKLFF.

This chain connects TRBV2 to TRBJ2-1; the match to TRBD2 covers 8 bases. In germline, CDR1 is SNHLY, CDR2 FYNNEI. This CDR3 region has 13 residues. After removal of 7 bases from V and 9 bases from J, the junction contained 8 bases not matched to a gene. The CDR3 loop reads CASTEGSGTEQFF. The CDR3 bases are TGTGCCAGCACCGAGGGTAGCGGGACTGAGCAGTTCTTC.

Only a few counts were recorded for this clone. The CDR3 DNA reads TGTGCCAGCAGGGGAGGAGACGCTAATAACTATGGCTACACCTTC. Translation: CASRGGDANNYGYTF. The chain couples TRBV28 to TRBJ1-2; D gene unclear. CDR3 length equals 15 residues. V was trimmed by 6 bases and J by 1 base, leaving 15 bases between them. Germline values: CDR1 MDHEN, CDR2 SYDVKM.

This clone was found a few times. This chain connects TRBV9 to TRBJ1-1; weak D call: TRBD1 (5 bases). CDR1 is SGDLS, CDR2 YYNGEE, per germline. V was trimmed by 4 bases and J by 0 bases, leaving 10 bases between them. This CDR3 has 14 amino acids. The CDR3 nucleotides read TGTGCCAGCAGCCCCTGGGGGGTGAACACTGAAGCTTTCTTT. This encodes CASSPWGVNTEAFF.

CDR3 sequence reads: CASSSGQGHQETQYF. The CDR3 region has the DNA TGTGCCAGCAGCTCGGGACAGGGGCATCAAGAGACCCAGTACTTC. V and J are TRBV7-3 and TRBJ2-5; 10 positions agree with TRBD1. V lost 4 bases, J lost 2 bases, and 4 bases stayed unmatched. Germline V gives CDR1 SGHTA, CDR2 FQGTGA. The CDR3 runs to 15 residues.

The sample holds one count of this clone. This chain joins TRBV5-1 and TRBJ2-7; no reliable D call. V was trimmed by 0 bases and J by 2 bases, leaving 9 bases between them. This CDR3 has 14 residues. Germline CDR1 and CDR2: SGHRS and YFSETQ. This CDR3 is CASSLDVGPYEQYF. The DNA for the CDR3 is TGCGCCAGCAGCTTGGACGTTGGGCCCTACGAGCAGTACTTC. The full variable domain, in which reference TRBV5-1 and TRBJ2-7 provide the parts outside the CDR3, is KAGVTQTPRYLIKTRGQQVTLSCSPISGHRSVSWYQQTPGQGLQFLFEYFSETQRNKGNFPGRFSGRQFSNSRSEMNVSTLELGDSALYLCASSLDVGPYEQYFGPGTRLTVT.

This chain uses TRBV28 with TRBJ1-3; possible D gene TRBD1, 6 bases. Trimming shortened V by 7 bases and J by 7 bases, and 14 bases separated the two germline ends. There are 13 residues in the CDR3. Germline values: CDR1 MDHEN, CDR2 SYDVKM. CDR3 in DNA: TGTGCCAGCACCGGGACAATATGGAACACCATATATTTT. Its protein is CASTGTIWNTIYF.